Listed here are 30 T cell receptor beta chains from one sample, sequenced in a study of human T cells and chemical hapten exposure. MiXCR was run by TCRdb on the RACE reads, yielding one entry per CDR3 protein. There are 50,000 to 65,000 distinct CDR3 sequences in the sample; 5.5% to 7.5% occur only once, and around 1.6% lies in the top ten. Sample time point: pre-sensitization, week 0. Treatment defined: therapeutic diphenylcyclopropenone sensitization with weekly scalp DPC. The sequenced sample was whole blood, obtained in connection with sensitization to the hapten diphenylcyclopropenone (DPC). These receptors all stem from a woman aged 25-40 years with alopecia areata. Some clones in this sample may be carry-over from other donors' samples.

This clonotype was seen at least ten times. The chain couples TRBV20-1 to TRBJ2-3; TRBD1 matches at 9 bases. CDR3 length: 15 amino acids. Per the germline V gene, CDR1 is DFQATT and CDR2 is SNEGSKA (reference sequence). V was pared by 0 bases and J by 5 bases, with 6 bases of the junction left unmatched. CDR3 DNA sequence: TGCAGTGCTAGAGACACACAGGGGGCCGGAGATACGCAGTATTTT. It yields the protein CSARDTQGAGDTQYF.

This clonotype has a count of ten or more. The chain uses TRBV5-1 and TRBJ2-6, with 9 bases matching TRBD1. This CDR3 contains 18 residues. Per the germline V gene, CDR1 is SGHRS and CDR2 is YFSETQ. V was pared by 4 bases and J by 0 bases, with 8 bases of the junction left unmatched. In DNA, the CDR3 is TGCGCCAGCAGCGTCTCCGGGACAGGGCCCTCTGGGGCCAACGTCCTGACTTTC. Translating it yields CASSVSGTGPSGANVLTF.

This clonotype was counted at least ten times. The chain couples TRBV3-1 to TRBJ1-1, with D perhaps matching TRBD1 (5 bases). Germline-derived CDR1 and CDR2 are LGHDT and YNNKEL (reference sequence). V shed 1 base and J shed 11 bases, with 11 bases lying between them. This CDR3 has 12 residues. CDR3 in DNA: TGTGCCAGCAGCCAAGTGGGGACGAGGGCTTTCTTT. It translates to CASSQVGTRAFF.

On this clonotype itself: It may be a read error: a sequence one base away is much more abundant. J is TRBJ1-5 and V is TRBV7-8; D remains ambiguous. Per germline, CDR1 SGHVS and CDR2 FQNEAQ. V was pared by 0 bases and J by 3 bases, with 3 bases between. The CDR3 has 13 residues. The CDR3 region has the DNA TGTGCCAGCAGCTTAGCCAACAATCAGCCCCAGCATTTT. Its translation: CASSLANNQPQHF.

The chain uses TRBV3-1 and TRBJ1-1; D is uncertain. The V gene lost 0 bases and the J gene lost 1 base, with 15 bases spanning the gap. In germline, CDR1 is LGHDT, CDR2 YNNKEL (reference sequence). This CDR3 contains 17 residues. The CDR3 DNA reads TGTGCCAGCAGCCAAGAGGAAAGGAAGGAGGGGAACACTGAAGCTTTCTTT. As protein: CASSQEERKEGNTEAFF. Full variable domain (remainder filled in from reference TRBV3-1 and TRBJ1-1): DTAVSQTPKYLVTQMGNDKSIKCEQNLGHDTMYWYKQDSKKFLKIMFSYNNKELIINETVPNRFSPKSPDKAHLNLHINSLELGDSAVYFCASSQEERKEGNTEAFFGQGTRLTVV.

This clonotype occurred a few times. The junction differs from germline at one of its ends, possibly a read error. This chain uses TRBV20-1 with TRBJ1-2; no definite D call. The CDR3 has 16 amino acids. The germline V gene encodes CDR1 DFQATT and CDR2 SNEGSKA (reference sequence). CDR3 in amino acids: CSARVAQPTPNYGDTF. CDR3 nucleotides: TGCAGTGCTAGAGTGGCACAGCCAACTCCGAACTATGGCGACACCTTC.

The rearrangement links TRBV7-9 to TRBJ2-2; no clear D gene. With 10 bases removed from V and 0 bases from J, the gap between germline ends came to 12 bases. Germline lookup yields CDR1 SEHNR and CDR2 FQNEAQ (reference sequence). CDR3 length: 14 residues. In nucleotides, the CDR3 is TGTGCCAACCCCACCCCAACGAACACCGGGGAGCTGTTTTTT. Protein product: CANPTPTNTGELFF.

The chain has TRBV20-1 and TRBJ2-5, with D tentatively TRBD2 (7 bases). V lost 3 bases and J lost 0, with 11 bases in between. Germline CDR1 reads DFQATT; CDR2 reads SNEGSKA (reference sequence). The CDR3 contains 14 residues. CDR3 region: CSASPGGHQETQYF. DNA for the CDR3: TGCAGTGCTAGTCCGGGGGGCCACCAAGAGACCCAGTACTTC.

This clonotype was detected many times. This rearrangement joins TRBV6-2 or TRBV6-3 to TRBJ2-5; 7 nucleotides match TRBD2. Germline V gives CDR1 MNHEY, CDR2 SVGEGT. The CDR3 length is 14 residues. Losses at the gene ends were 7 bases for V and 2 bases for J; bases not matched to a gene: 7. CDR3: CASKRAGNQETQYF. In nucleotides, the CDR3 is TGTGCCAGCAAGCGAGCGGGGAATCAAGAGACCCAGTACTTC.

This clonotype showed up just a few times. V and J are TRBV5-6 and TRBJ1-1; maybe TRBD1 (5 bases). Trimming pared 2 bases from V and 4 bases from J, leaving 12 bases between. The CDR3 consists of 14 residues. The germline V gene encodes CDR1 SGHDT and CDR2 YYEEEE. CDR3 nucleotide sequence: TGTGCCAGCAGCTTCCGACAGCCCTCCACTGAAGCTTTCTTT. Its protein product is CASSFRQPSTEAFF. Full variable domain (remainder filled in from reference TRBV5-6 and TRBJ1-1): DAGVTQSPTHLIKTRGQQVTLRCSPKSGHDTVSWYQQALGQGPQFIFQYYEEEERQRGNFPDRFSGHQFPNYSSELNVNALLLGDSALYLCASSFRQPSTEAFFGQGTRLTVV.

The chain uses TRBV13 and TRBJ1-2; 8 bases agree with TRBD1. CDR3 length: 16 residues. Unmatched junction bases numbered 9, after V lost 5 bases and J lost 1 base. From germline, CDR1 is PRHDT and CDR2 FYEKMQ (reference sequence). The CDR3, as DNA: TGTGCCAGCAGCAGCCGGACAGGGCTGTATAACTATGGCTACACCTTC. It codes for CASSSRTGLYNYGYTF.

This clonotype showed up many times. The chain recombines TRBV27 with TRBJ1-1; unclear D gene. V was pared by 1 base and J by 1 base, with 13 bases between. CDR1 is MNHEY and CDR2 is SMNVEV in the germline V gene (reference sequence). The CDR3 has 16 residues. Written as DNA, the CDR3 is TGTGCCAGCAGTTTATTCTACCAGGTCCCGAACACTGAAGCTTTCTTT. Protein product: CASSLFYQVPNTEAFF.

V is TRBV6-5 and J is TRBJ2-3, with D possibly called TRBD1 or TRBD2 (6 bases each). In germline, CDR1 is MNHEY, CDR2 SVGAGI. The CDR3 sequence is 18 residues long. V was clipped by 6 bases and J by 0 bases, with 22 bases between them. CDR3 in DNA: TGTGCCAGCAGCGGGCAGGGGAGGTTTTTCTCTAGCACAGATACGCAGTATTTT. It yields the protein CASSGQGRFFSSTDTQYF.

This clonotype was detected many times. The genes are TRBV7-9 and TRBJ2-3; D gene unclear. Germline V gene data show CDR1 as SEHNR and CDR2 as FQNEAQ (reference sequence). Deletions cut 5 bases from V and 1 base from J, with 19 bases between. This CDR3 contains 17 residues. The CDR3 sequence: CASSRGLTFRGTDTQYF. CDR3 coding DNA: TGTGCCAGCAGCCGCGGATTGACATTTCGGGGCACAGATACGCAGTATTTT.

The chain combines TRBV6-5 with TRBJ2-7; the D gene is possibly TRBD1 (6 bases). This CDR3 is built from 15 residues. Trimming pared 2 bases from V and 3 bases from J, leaving 14 bases between. Germline-derived CDR1 and CDR2 are MNHEY and SVGAGI. This CDR3 is CASSYQFRGNYEQYF. In DNA form, the CDR3 reads TGTGCCAGCAGTTACCAGTTCAGGGGTAACTACGAGCAGTACTTC.

This clonotype was counted ten times or more. The V gene is TRBV12-3 or TRBV12-4, the J gene TRBJ1-2; TRBD1 might be the D (6 bases). V lost 6 bases to trimming and J lost 4 bases, with 12 bases between them. The CDR3 sequence is 13 residues long. The DNA of the CDR3 is TGTGCCAGCAGCACTGGGGGCCTCTATGGCTACACCTTC. Protein sequence: CASSTGGLYGYTF.

Turning to this clonotype: With a much larger clone just one base away, this may be a read error. The gene calls are TRBV12-3 or TRBV12-4 and TRBJ2-7; no clear D. The V end was cut by 2 bases, the J end by 7 bases, with 9 bases between. This CDR3 has 12 residues. CDR3 nucleotide sequence: TGTGCCAGCAGTTTACCCTGTGAGGAGCAGTACTTC. Translating it yields CASSLPCEEQYF.

This clonotype was seen repeatedly, ten times or more. The chain joins TRBV10-3 to TRBJ2-5, with 8 bases matching TRBD2. The CDR3 is 15 amino acids. The junction had 2 bases not matched to a gene; V was cut back by 0 bases and J by 2 bases. Germline assignment: CDR1 ENHRY and CDR2 SYGVKD. The CDR3 bases are TGTGCCATCAGTGAGTCTACTAGCGGACAAGAGACCCAGTACTTC. Amino acid sequence: CAISESTSGQETQYF.

This clonotype showed up many times. The chain couples TRBV12-3 or TRBV12-4 to TRBJ2-7; 7 nucleotides match TRBD2. CDR3 length: 13 amino acids. V shed 3 bases and J 3 bases; nucleotides not matched to a gene: 2. The CDR3 sequence: CASSFGTNYEQYF. CDR3 in DNA: TGTGCCAGCAGTTTCGGGACTAACTACGAGCAGTACTTC.

This clonotype was detected ten times or more. This rearrangement joins TRBV3-1 to TRBJ1-1; 7 bases line up with TRBD1. The V gene end was trimmed by 6 bases and the J gene end by 1 base; junction bases not matched to a gene: 5. Germline V gene sequence: CDR1 LGHDT, CDR2 YNNKEL (reference sequence). The CDR3 extends over 14 amino acids. The CDR3 is CASRRGTENTEAFF. Written as DNA, the CDR3 is TGTGCCAGCAGGCGCGGGACAGAGAACACTGAAGCTTTCTTT.

This clonotype has just a few counts. The rearrangement joins TRBV20-1 to TRBJ1-1; D unresolved. Per germline, CDR1 DFQATT and CDR2 SNEGSKA (reference sequence). The CDR3 runs 14 residues. Trimming pared 4 bases from V and 0 bases from J, leaving 12 bases between. The CDR3 nucleotides are TGCAGTGCTACAACATCGGCAATGAACACTGAAGCTTTCTTT. As protein: CSATTSAMNTEAFF.

This clonotype was counted ten times or more. This rearrangement joins TRBV6-6 to TRBJ2-7, with D possibly TRBD1 on 5 matching bases. Trimming removed 0 bases at V and 3 bases at J, with 12 bases between. Germline CDR1 is MNHNY and CDR2 is SVGAGI (reference sequence). CDR3 length: 15 amino acids. The CDR3: CASSYSTRGSYEQYF. In DNA form, the CDR3 reads TGTGCCAGCAGTTACTCGACAAGGGGAAGCTACGAGCAGTACTTC.

As concerns this clonotype: One base away lies a much larger clone, so this may be a sequencing read error. The J gene is TRBJ2-3, the V gene TRBV18; D is perhaps TRBD1 (7 bases). Germline CDR1 KGHSH, CDR2 LQKENI. Trimming took 0 bases from V and 6 from J, leaving 10 bases between them. CDR3 length: 14 amino acids. CDR3 sequence: CASSPPTGRDTQYF. The CDR3 DNA reads as TGTGCCAGCTCACCACCGACAGGGAGGGATACGCAGTATTTT.

The genes are TRBV27 and TRBJ2-5; possible D gene TRBD2, 5 bases. This CDR3 is 15 amino acids long. V lost 5 bases to trimming and J lost 2 bases, with 15 bases between them. Germline CDR1 reads MNHEY; CDR2 reads SMNVEV (reference sequence). CDR3: CASSNQRVGQETQYF. CDR3 sequence (DNA): TGTGCCAGCAGTAACCAGAGGGTCGGACAAGAGACCCAGTACTTC.

This clonotype was seen at least ten times. V and J are TRBV15 and TRBJ2-3; 8 positions match TRBD1. The CDR3 runs to 17 residues. Germline-derived CDR1 and CDR2 are LNHNV and YYDKDF (reference sequence). V was clipped by 2 bases and J by 0 bases; unmatched bases: 7. The DNA for the CDR3 is TGTGCCACCAGCAGACCCGGACAGGGCCCTAGCACAGATACGCAGTATTTT. It is translated as CATSRPGQGPSTDTQYF.

This clonotype showed up many times. The chain employs TRBV12-3 or TRBV12-4 and TRBJ2-3; D is undetermined. V was pared by 1 base and J by 7 bases, with 12 bases between. This CDR3 is built from 14 residues. CDR3 protein: CASSLVSGLNTQYF. As DNA, the CDR3 is TGTGCCAGCAGTTTAGTTTCGGGTCTGAATACGCAGTATTTT.

This clonotype was picked up many times. This sequence joins TRBV6-1 and TRBJ2-3; TRBD1 agrees at 10 bases. V shed 5 bases, J shed 6 bases, and the junction held 5 bases outside the gene matches. In germline, CDR1 is MNHNS, CDR2 SASEGT. The CDR3 spans 14 residues. DNA for the CDR3: TGTGCCAGCAGTCCCGGGACAGGGGTGGATACGCAGTATTTT. It yields the protein CASSPGTGVDTQYF.

V and J are TRBV19 and TRBJ1-5; D perhaps matches TRBD1 (5 bases). This CDR3 is 12 amino acids long. Per the germline V gene, CDR1 is LNHDA and CDR2 is SQIVND (reference sequence). V lost 7 bases and J lost 3, with 7 bases in between. The CDR3 DNA sequence: TGTGCCAGTAACAGGAACAATCAGCCCCAGCATTTT. This sequence encodes CASNRNNQPQHF. Variable domain in full (rest from reference TRBV19 and TRBJ1-5): DGGITQSPKYLFRKEGQNVTLSCEQNLNHDAMYWYRQDPGQGLRLIYYSQIVNDFQKGDIAEGYSVSREKKESFPLTVTSAQKNPTAFYLCASNRNNQPQHFGDGTRLSIL.

This clonotype showed up many times. V is TRBV5-1 and J is TRBJ2-5, with D uncertain. The CDR3 sequence is 11 residues long. Germline V CDR1 and CDR2: SGHRS, YFSETQ. Trimming took 3 bases from V and 5 from J, leaving 5 bases between them. The CDR3 sequence: CASSSGETQYF. For the CDR3, the DNA is TGCGCCAGCAGCTCCGGGGAGACCCAGTACTTC.

This clonotype was counted only a few times. It may be a read error: a sequence one base away is much more abundant. The DNA of the CDR3 is TGCAGCGTTGAACCTCGAGCGGGGCCCCAGTACTTC. Its translation: CSVEPRAGPQYF. V gene TRBV29-1 combines with J gene TRBJ2-5; 7 positions match TRBD2. The germline V gene encodes CDR1 SQVTM and CDR2 ANQGSEA. The CDR3 length is 12 residues. Trimming at V came to 2 bases and at J to 9 bases, leaving 6 bases not matched to a gene.